A single sample gave rise to the 31 T cell receptor beta chains below, sequenced in a study of T cell repertoires in cytomegalovirus infection. TCRdb used MiXCR to reprocess the reads, holding one entry per CDR3 protein. The data show approximately 130,000 distinct CDR3 sequences, about 24% seen once. No cognate antigen is known for these TCRs. The source material was PBMCs, sequenced either directly or after in vitro stimulation (not recorded which). The receptors were gathered from a human donor in good health (CMV status not recorded). Some clones in this sample may be carry-over from other donors' samples.

Of note for this clonotype: The CDR3 does not end in the conserved phenylalanine or tryptophan, so this is likely a read error. This chain connects TRBV20-1 to TRBJ1-4; no clear D gene. The V gene lost 4 bases and the J gene lost 7 bases, with 13 bases spanning the gap. This CDR3 spans 13 amino acids. Per the germline V gene, CDR1 is DFQATT and CDR2 is SNEGSKA (reference sequence). The CDR3 DNA reads as TGCAGTGCTATTGGTCGGGAGGGTGAAAAACTGTTTTCT. Its translation: CSAIGREGEKLFS.

CDR3 sequence: CASSFGQGSGGELFF. CDR3 DNA: TGTGCCAGTAGTTTTGGGCAGGGGTCCGGCGGGGAGCTGTTTTTT. The gene calls are TRBV19 and TRBJ2-2, with a tentative D call TRBD1 (6 bases). CDR1 and CDR2 from the germline V gene are LNHDA and SQIVND (reference sequence). The CDR3 is 15 amino acids. Trimming cost V 5 bases and J 7 bases, with 17 bases left between them.

The chain joins TRBV7-2 to TRBJ1-5; unclear D gene. V lost 5 bases, J lost 0 bases, and 20 bases lay in between. The CDR3 totals 18 residues. Germline CDR1 is SGHTA and CDR2 is FQGNSA. This chain's CDR3 is CASSQTRSTVISNQPQHF. In DNA form, the CDR3 reads TGTGCCAGCAGCCAAACTAGGTCGACGGTAATTAGCAATCAGCCCCAGCATTTT.

This clonotype was found many times. The chain joins TRBV12-3 or TRBV12-4 to TRBJ1-2; possibly TRBD1 for D (6 bases). Trimming removed 3 bases at V and 2 bases at J, with 10 bases between. The CDR3 sequence is 14 residues long. The CDR3 sequence: CASSFWQGNYGYTF. The CDR3, as DNA: TGTGCCAGCAGTTTTTGGCAGGGGAACTATGGCTACACCTTC.

This clonotype was seen many times. The chain carries TRBV7-2 and TRBJ1-2; 8 nucleotides line up with TRBD1. This CDR3 contains 11 residues. The V and J ends lost 4 bases and 12 bases, in that order; junction bases with no gene match: 4. Germline assignment: CDR1 SGHTA and CDR2 FQGNSA. Here the CDR3 DNA reads TGTGCCAGCAGCTCCGACAGGGGACACACCTTC. This translates into CASSSDRGHTF.

The table lists this clonotype with a few counts. The chain employs TRBV5-1 and TRBJ2-6, with D unclear. This CDR3 region has 14 residues. Germline loops: CDR1 SGHRS, CDR2 YFSETQ. The germline V and J ends were trimmed by 7 bases and 0 bases, with 8 bases remaining between them. DNA for the CDR3: TGCGCCAGCCGGGCGAGCTCTGGGGCCAACGTCCTGACTTTC. Translation: CASRASSGANVLTF. Combining the CDR3 with reference TRBV5-1 and TRBJ2-6 gives the whole variable domain KAGVTQTPRYLIKTRGQQVTLSCSPISGHRSVSWYQQTPGQGLQFLFEYFSETQRNKGNFPGRFSGRQFSNSRSEMNVSTLELGDSALYLCASRASSGANVLTFGAGSRLTVL.

The rearrangement links TRBV30 to TRBJ2-5; D may be TRBD2 (5 bases). CDR3 length equals 14 residues. Per the germline V gene, CDR1 is GTSNPN and CDR2 is SVGIG (reference sequence). V lost 1 base, J lost 7 bases, and 16 bases lay in between. The CDR3 nucleotides read TGTGCCTGGAGTGGGACGAGGGTTTCGGGGACCCAGTACTTC. This translates into CAWSGTRVSGTQYF.

This clonotype was observed at least ten times. The V call is TRBV6-4, the J call TRBJ1-3; no clear D. V was pared by 0 bases and J by 16 bases, with 13 bases between. The germline V gene has CDR1 MRHNA and CDR2 SNTAGT. CDR3 length: 12 amino acids. CDR3 nucleotides: TGTGCCAGCAGTGACTCGAAGGGCGGCGTTTATTTT. Its translation is CASSDSKGGVYF.

This clonotype showed up just a few times. CDR3 DNA: TGTGCCAGTAGTCGGTCCAGGGGGGGTGAGCAGTTCTTC. Its translation: CASSRSRGGEQFF. The V call is TRBV19, the J call TRBJ2-1; D may match TRBD1 or TRBD2 (7 bases each). The V end was cut by 5 bases, the J end by 9 bases, with 14 bases between. CDR3 length equals 13 residues. CDR1 is LNHDA, CDR2 SQIVND, per germline (reference sequence). Using reference TRBV19 and TRBJ2-1 for the parts outside the CDR3, the full variable domain is DGGITQSPKYLFRKEGQNVTLSCEQNLNHDAMYWYRQDPGQGLRLIYYSQIVNDFQKGDIAEGYSVSREKKESFPLTVTSAQKNPTAFYLCASSRSRGGEQFFGPGTRLTVL.

This clonotype was counted a few times. V is TRBV13 and J is TRBJ1-3; TRBD1 matches at 8 bases. CDR1 is PRHDT and CDR2 is FYEKMQ in the germline V gene (reference sequence). The CDR3 contains 18 residues. After removal of 2 bases from V and 0 bases from J, the junction contained 9 bases not matched to a gene. The chain's CDR3 is CASSLMVGTGRSGNTIYF. CDR3 DNA sequence: TGTGCCAGCAGCTTAATGGTGGGGACAGGCCGCTCTGGAAACACCATATATTTT.

CDR3: CASSLGASGRITDTQYF. The CDR3 DNA reads TGTGCCAGCAGCTTAGGGGCTAGCGGGAGAATAACAGATACGCAGTATTTT. The gene calls are TRBV11-2 and TRBJ2-3, with 10 bases matching TRBD2. CDR1 SGHAT and CDR2 FQNNGV come from the germline V gene. The CDR3 has 17 residues. Trimming at V came to 1 base and at J to 3 bases, leaving 7 bases not matched to a gene.

In this sample, this clonotype turned up a few times. The V call is TRBV7-8, the J call TRBJ1-5, with 9 positions matching TRBD1. CDR1 is SGHVS and CDR2 is FQNEAQ in the germline V gene. Losses at the gene ends were 4 bases for V and 2 bases for J; bases not matched to a gene: 6. The CDR3 has 16 residues. DNA for the CDR3: TGTGCCAGCAGCTCCACTTGGACAGGGGGCAATCAGCCCCAGCATTTT. This gives the protein CASSSTWTGGNQPQHF.

The V gene is TRBV10-3, the J gene TRBJ2-3; possible D gene TRBD1, 5 bases. CDR3 length: 13 amino acids. Per the germline V gene, CDR1 is ENHRY and CDR2 is SYGVKD. The ends were cut back, 8 bases at V and 2 bases at J, with 11 bases in the middle. As DNA, the CDR3 is TGTGCCATCCTCCGACAGTCCACAGATACGCAGTATTTT. Residues: CAILRQSTDTQYF.

The chain is built from TRBV7-9 and TRBJ1-1, with D tentatively TRBD1 (6 bases). The V gene lost 1 base and the J gene lost 6 bases, with 15 bases spanning the gap. Per germline, CDR1 SEHNR and CDR2 FQNEAQ (reference sequence). The CDR3 is 15 amino acids. DNA for the CDR3: TGTGCCAGCAGCTTAGTTTCAAGGGGGATAGCTGAAGCTTTCTTT. This encodes CASSLVSRGIAEAFF. The whole variable domain, filled in from reference TRBV7-9 and TRBJ1-1, reads DTGVSQNPRHKITKRGQNVTFRCDPISEHNRLYWYRQTLGQGPEFLTYFQNEAQLEKSRLLSDRFSAERPKGSFSTLEIQRTEQGDSAMYLCASSLVSRGIAEAFFGQGTRLTVV.

The chain uses TRBV6-5 and TRBJ1-1; D is unresolved. The CDR3 runs to 13 residues. In germline, CDR1 is MNHEY, CDR2 SVGAGI. V was shortened by 2 bases and J by 4 bases, with 8 bases between the two germline ends. The chain's CDR3 is CASSYARGTEAFF. The CDR3 DNA reads as TGTGCCAGCAGTTACGCACGGGGCACTGAAGCTTTCTTT.

This clonotype has at least ten counts. The chain uses TRBV7-9 and TRBJ1-2; D is undetermined. The CDR3 contains 15 residues. The ends were cut back, 3 bases at V and 6 bases at J, with 17 bases in the middle. Germline lookup yields CDR1 SEHNR and CDR2 FQNEAQ (reference sequence). In nucleotides, the CDR3 is TGTGCCAGCAGCTTGACGGAGGGAAAGACCCATGGCTACACCTTC. This translates into CASSLTEGKTHGYTF. Full variable domain (outside the CDR3, taken from reference TRBV7-9 and TRBJ1-2): DTGVSQNPRHKITKRGQNVTFRCDPISEHNRLYWYRQTLGQGPEFLTYFQNEAQLEKSRLLSDRFSAERPKGSFSTLEIQRTEQGDSAMYLCASSLTEGKTHGYTFGSGTRLTVV.

This clonotype came up many times. The CDR3, as DNA: TGTGCCAGCACCCGAGCCGGACAGATCAATTCACCCCTCCACTTT. Encoded protein: CASTRAGQINSPLHF. The chain has TRBV7-2 and TRBJ1-6; D may be TRBD1 (6 bases). The V end was cut by 7 bases, the J end by 7 bases, with 17 bases between. The CDR3 covers 15 residues. The germline gives CDR1 SGHTA, CDR2 FQGNSA.

The genes are TRBV15 and TRBJ2-2; either TRBD1 or TRBD2 may fit D (6 bases each). Trimming left V 2 bases short and J 5 bases short, with 24 bases between. CDR1 and CDR2 (germline): LNHNV, YYDKDF (reference sequence). This CDR3 spans 19 amino acids. The CDR3 nucleotides read TGTGCCACCAGCAGATTTCTTAATCAAGGCGGGACAATTACCGGGGAGCTGTTTTTT. It yields the protein CATSRFLNQGGTITGELFF.

In this sample, this clonotype turned up many times. This chain joins TRBV7-6 and TRBJ2-1; a possible D gene is TRBD2 (5 bases). CDR3 length: 15 amino acids. Germline CDR1 reads SGHVS; CDR2 reads FNYEAQ. V was pared by 5 bases and J by 1 base, with 12 bases between. The CDR3 region has the DNA TGTGCCAGCAGCCAACCGAGCGGATCCTACAATGAGCAGTTCTTC. Translating gives CASSQPSGSYNEQFF. Full variable domain (rest looked up from reference TRBV7-6 and TRBJ2-1): GAGVSQSPRYKVTKRGQDVALRCDPISGHVSLYWYRQALGQGPEFLTYFNYEAQQDKSGLPNDRFSAERPEGSISTLTIQRTEQRDSAMYRCASSQPSGSYNEQFFGPGTRLTVL.

The rearrangement links TRBV5-6 to TRBJ2-1; D remains unclear. Germline lookup yields CDR1 SGHDT and CDR2 YYEEEE. The CDR3 length is 15 residues. V lost 0 bases and J 4 bases, leaving 11 bases between the germline ends. The CDR3, as DNA: TGTGCCAGCAGCTTGGGGCACCGCCCTTACAATGAGCAGTTCTTC. This codes for CASSLGHRPYNEQFF.

The V gene is TRBV12-3 or TRBV12-4, the J gene TRBJ2-1; 12 nucleotides align to TRBD2. J gave up 8 bases and V 5 bases, and 10 bases lay outside the gene matches. The CDR3 has 16 residues. The CDR3 nucleotides are TGTGCCAGCAGTGAACAGGGGGGACTAGCGGGCGATGAGCAGTTCTTC. This sequence encodes CASSEQGGLAGDEQFF.

This clonotype has ten or more counts. This rearrangement joins TRBV7-2 to TRBJ1-2; D might be TRBD1 (6 bases). The germline gives CDR1 SGHTA, CDR2 FQGNSA. Trimming removed 6 bases from V and 3 bases from J, with 14 bases in between. This CDR3 has 14 residues. The CDR3 nucleotides are TGTGCCAGCAGGAGGGGGGCGATGGACTATGGCTACACCTTC. Protein product: CASRRGAMDYGYTF.

This clonotype turned up a few times. CDR3 loop: CASSLGGSRSNQPQHF. DNA for the CDR3: TGTGCCAGCAGCTTGGGCGGGAGTAGGAGCAATCAGCCCCAGCATTTT. The rearrangement uses TRBV5-4 and TRBJ1-5; D ambiguous. V was trimmed by 0 bases and J by 1 base, leaving 11 bases between them. Germline values: CDR1 SGHNT, CDR2 YYREEE (reference sequence). This CDR3 is 16 amino acids long.

In its sample, this clonotype was seen a few times. This chain links TRBV4-1 with TRBJ2-3; 11 nucleotides match TRBD2. Trimming took 7 bases from V and 6 from J; bases not matched to a gene: 21. The CDR3 is 19 residues long. Germline loops: CDR1 MGHRA, CDR2 YSYEKL. The CDR3 DNA sequence: TGCGCCAGCACAGACGGAACTAGCGGGAGTCCAGTGACGGATGATACGCAGTATTTT. Protein: CASTDGTSGSPVTDDTQYF.

The chain is built from TRBV27 and TRBJ1-5; 7 positions match TRBD1. The V gene end was trimmed by 6 bases and the J gene end by 7 bases; junction bases not matched to a gene: 12. The CDR3 is 15 amino acids. The germline V gene has CDR1 MNHEY and CDR2 SMNVEV (reference sequence). As DNA, the CDR3 is TGTGCCAGCAGGGCCCAACAGGGGTCGGGGCAGCCCCAGCATTTT. Translation: CASRAQQGSGQPQHF.

V and J are TRBV9 and TRBJ2-2, with D possibly matching TRBD1 (5 bases). V was pared by 3 bases and J by 3 bases, with 18 bases between. Germline CDR1 reads SGDLS; CDR2 reads YYNGEE. The CDR3 loop spans 17 amino acids. The CDR3 DNA reads as TGTGCCAGCAGCGCCTTCAGGGTTAGTCGGGACACCGGGGAGCTGTTTTTT. It translates to CASSAFRVSRDTGELFF.

The chain joins TRBV7-9 to TRBJ2-7; 9 bases line up with TRBD1. The J segment lost 3 bases and the V segment lost 10 bases, leaving 7 bases of the junction unmatched. Germline-derived CDR1 and CDR2 are SEHNR and FQNEAQ (reference sequence). This CDR3 is 13 amino acids long. CDR3 region: CATRTGEVYEQYF. DNA of the CDR3: TGTGCCACCCGGACAGGGGAGGTCTACGAGCAGTACTTC.

The chain carries TRBV11-2 and TRBJ2-3, with unresolved D. Germline lookup yields CDR1 SGHAT and CDR2 FQNNGV. This CDR3 spans 13 amino acids. V lost 2 bases, J lost 6 bases, and 9 bases lay in between. CDR3 loop: CASSLRVWDTQYF. In DNA form, the CDR3 reads TGTGCCAGCAGCTTAAGGGTCTGGGATACGCAGTATTTT.

This clonotype was observed a few times. V and J are TRBV7-2 and TRBJ2-1; 14 nucleotides align to TRBD2. The germline V gene encodes CDR1 SGHTA and CDR2 FQGNSA. The CDR3 contains 16 residues. After removal of 4 bases from V and 6 bases from J, the junction contained 5 bases not matched to a gene. CDR3 nucleotides: TGTGCCAGCAGCTCAGACGGGACTAGCGGGAGCAATGAGCAGTTCTTC. This encodes CASSSDGTSGSNEQFF.

The chain carries TRBV20-1 and TRBJ2-7, with D perhaps matching TRBD1 or TRBD2 (6 bases each). CDR1 DFQATT and CDR2 SNEGSKA come from the germline V gene (reference sequence). V dropped 3 bases and J dropped 7 bases, with 19 bases sitting between them. The CDR3 is made up of 14 amino acids. In nucleotides, the CDR3 is TGCAGTGCTAGGGCCTTCTTCGGGGGCCAAGAGCAGTACTTC. As protein: CSARAFFGGQEQYF.

The V and J genes are TRBV27 and TRBJ2-5; no definite D call. Germline CDR1 MNHEY, CDR2 SMNVEV (reference sequence). V lost 8 bases to trimming and J lost 2 bases, with 12 bases between them. This CDR3 region has 13 residues. The CDR3 loop is CASASLIQETQYF. In nucleotides, the CDR3 is TGTGCCAGCGCCTCACTGATTCAAGAGACCCAGTACTTC.